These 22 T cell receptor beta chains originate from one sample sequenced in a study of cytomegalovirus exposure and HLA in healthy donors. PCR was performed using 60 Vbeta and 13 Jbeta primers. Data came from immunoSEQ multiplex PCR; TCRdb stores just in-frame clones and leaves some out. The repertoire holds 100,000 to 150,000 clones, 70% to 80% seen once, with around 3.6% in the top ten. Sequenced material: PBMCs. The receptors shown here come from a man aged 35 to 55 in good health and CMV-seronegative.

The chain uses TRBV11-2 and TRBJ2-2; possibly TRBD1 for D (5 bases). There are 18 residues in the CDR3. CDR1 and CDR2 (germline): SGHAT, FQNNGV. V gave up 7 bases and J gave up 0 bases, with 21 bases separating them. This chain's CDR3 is CASTLLRMTVPNTGELFF. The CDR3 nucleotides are TGTGCCAGCACCCTTCTCCGAATGACAGTGCCGAACACCGGGGAGCTGTTTTTT.

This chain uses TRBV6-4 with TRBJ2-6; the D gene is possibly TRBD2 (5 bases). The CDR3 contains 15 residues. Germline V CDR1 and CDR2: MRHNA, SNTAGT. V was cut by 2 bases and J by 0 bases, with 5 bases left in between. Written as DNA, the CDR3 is TGTGCCAGCAGTGACGAGGGCTCTGGGGCCAACGTCCTGACTTTC. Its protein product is CASSDEGSGANVLTF.

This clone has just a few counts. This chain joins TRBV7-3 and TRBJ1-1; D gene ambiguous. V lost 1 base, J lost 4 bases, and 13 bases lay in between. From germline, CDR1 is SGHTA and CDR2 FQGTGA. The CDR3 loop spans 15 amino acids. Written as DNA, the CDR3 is TGTGCCAGCAGCTTAATACCTGGCCGGAGCACTGAAGCTTTCTTT. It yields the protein CASSLIPGRSTEAFF.

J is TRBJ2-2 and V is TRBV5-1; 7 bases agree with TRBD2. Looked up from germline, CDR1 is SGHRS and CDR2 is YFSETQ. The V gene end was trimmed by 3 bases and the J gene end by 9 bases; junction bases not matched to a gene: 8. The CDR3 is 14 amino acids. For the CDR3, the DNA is TGCGCCAGCAGCTGGGGCGGGGGAATCCGGGAGCTGTTTTTT. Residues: CASSWGGGIRELFF.

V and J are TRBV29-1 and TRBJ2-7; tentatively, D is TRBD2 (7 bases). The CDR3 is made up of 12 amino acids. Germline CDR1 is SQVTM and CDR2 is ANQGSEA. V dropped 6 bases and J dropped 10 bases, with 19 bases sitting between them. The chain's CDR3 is CSVAGQSGGQYF. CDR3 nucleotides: TGCAGCGTCGCTGGACAGTCGGGGGGACAGTACTTC.

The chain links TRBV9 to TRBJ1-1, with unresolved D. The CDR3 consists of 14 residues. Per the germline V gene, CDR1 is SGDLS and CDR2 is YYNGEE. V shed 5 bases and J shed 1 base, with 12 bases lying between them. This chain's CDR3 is CASSGGSGNTEAFF. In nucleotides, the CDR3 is TGTGCCAGCAGTGGTGGGTCAGGGAACACTGAAGCTTTCTTT.

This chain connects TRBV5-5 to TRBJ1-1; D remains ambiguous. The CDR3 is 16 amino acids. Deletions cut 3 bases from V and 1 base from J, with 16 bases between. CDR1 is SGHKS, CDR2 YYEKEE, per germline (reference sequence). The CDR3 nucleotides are TGTGCCAGCAGCTCCCGGGTTGGGTTTGGGAACACTGAAGCTTTCTTT. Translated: CASSSRVGFGNTEAFF.

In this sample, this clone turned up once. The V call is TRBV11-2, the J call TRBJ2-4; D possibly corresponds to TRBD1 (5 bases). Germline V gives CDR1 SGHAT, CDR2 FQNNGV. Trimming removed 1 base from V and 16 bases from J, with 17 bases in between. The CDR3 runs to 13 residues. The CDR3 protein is CASSLGQGVKEYF. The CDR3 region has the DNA TGTGCCAGCAGCTTAGGGCAAGGGGTCAAGGAATACTTC.

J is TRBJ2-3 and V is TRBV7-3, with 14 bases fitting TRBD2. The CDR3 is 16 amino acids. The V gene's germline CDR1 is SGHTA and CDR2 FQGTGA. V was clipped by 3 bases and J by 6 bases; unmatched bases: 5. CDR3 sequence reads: CASSLTSGGARDTQYF. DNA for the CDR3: TGTGCCAGCAGCTTGACTAGCGGGGGGGCGCGGGATACGCAGTATTTT.

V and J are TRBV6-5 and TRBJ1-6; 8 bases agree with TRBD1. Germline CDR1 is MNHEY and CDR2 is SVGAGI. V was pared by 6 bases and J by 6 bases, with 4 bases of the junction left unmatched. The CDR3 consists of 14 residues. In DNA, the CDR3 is TGTGCCAGCAGGCAGACAGGGGTTAATTCACCCCTCCACTTT. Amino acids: CASRQTGVNSPLHF.

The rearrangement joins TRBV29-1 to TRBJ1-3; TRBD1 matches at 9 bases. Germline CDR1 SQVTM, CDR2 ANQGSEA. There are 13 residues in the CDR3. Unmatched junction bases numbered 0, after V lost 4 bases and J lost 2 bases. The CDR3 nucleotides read TGCAGCGTTGGGGACAGGGCTGGAAACACCATATATTTT. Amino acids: CSVGDRAGNTIYF.

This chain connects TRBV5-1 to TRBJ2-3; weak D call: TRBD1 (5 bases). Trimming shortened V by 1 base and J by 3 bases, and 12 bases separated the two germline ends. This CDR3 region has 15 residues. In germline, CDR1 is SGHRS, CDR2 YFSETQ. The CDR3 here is CASSLWQGRTDTQYF. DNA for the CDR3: TGCGCCAGCAGCTTGTGGCAGGGAAGGACAGATACGCAGTATTTT.

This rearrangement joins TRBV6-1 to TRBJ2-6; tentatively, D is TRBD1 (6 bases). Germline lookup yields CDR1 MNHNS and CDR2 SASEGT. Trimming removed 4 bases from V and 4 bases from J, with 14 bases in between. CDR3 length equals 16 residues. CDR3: CASSVRQGTGANVLTF. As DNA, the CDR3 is TGTGCCAGCAGTGTTAGGCAGGGGACAGGGGCCAACGTCCTGACTTTC.

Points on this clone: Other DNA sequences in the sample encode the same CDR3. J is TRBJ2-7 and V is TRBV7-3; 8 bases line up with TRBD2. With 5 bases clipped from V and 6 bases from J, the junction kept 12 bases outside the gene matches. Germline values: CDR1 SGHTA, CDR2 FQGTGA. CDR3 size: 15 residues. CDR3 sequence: CASSPGGGREGEQYF. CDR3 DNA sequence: TGTGCCAGCAGCCCGGGAGGGGGGAGAGAGGGCGAGCAGTACTTC.

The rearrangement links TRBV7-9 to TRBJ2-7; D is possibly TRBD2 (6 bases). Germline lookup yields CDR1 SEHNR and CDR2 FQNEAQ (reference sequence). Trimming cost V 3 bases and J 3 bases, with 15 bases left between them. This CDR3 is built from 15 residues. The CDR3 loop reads CASSLGGLEVYEQYF. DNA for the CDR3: TGTGCCAGCAGCTTGGGGGGTCTAGAGGTCTACGAGCAGTACTTC.

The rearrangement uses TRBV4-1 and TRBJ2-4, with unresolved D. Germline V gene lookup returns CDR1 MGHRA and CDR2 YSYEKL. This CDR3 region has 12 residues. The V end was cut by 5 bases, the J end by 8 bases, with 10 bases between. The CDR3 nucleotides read TGCGCCAGCAGCTATTACGCAGACATTCAGTACTTC. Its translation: CASSYYADIQYF.

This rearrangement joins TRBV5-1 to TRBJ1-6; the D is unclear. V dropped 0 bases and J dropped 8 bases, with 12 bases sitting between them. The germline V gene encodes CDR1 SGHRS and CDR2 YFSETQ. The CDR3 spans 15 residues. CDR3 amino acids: CASSLDSPGDSPLHF. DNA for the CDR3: TGCGCCAGCAGCTTGGACAGCCCCGGCGATTCACCCCTCCACTTT.

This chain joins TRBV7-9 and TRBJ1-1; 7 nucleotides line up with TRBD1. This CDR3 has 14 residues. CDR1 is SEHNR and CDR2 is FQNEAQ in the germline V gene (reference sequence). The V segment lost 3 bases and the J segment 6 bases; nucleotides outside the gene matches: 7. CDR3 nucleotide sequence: TGTGCCAGCAGCTTCGAAGACAGGGAAGCTGAAGCTTTCTTT. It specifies CASSFEDREAEAFF.

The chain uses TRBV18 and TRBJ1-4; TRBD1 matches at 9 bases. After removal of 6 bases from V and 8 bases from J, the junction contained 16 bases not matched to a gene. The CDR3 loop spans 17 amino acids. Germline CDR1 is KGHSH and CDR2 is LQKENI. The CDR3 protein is CASSPGQGRAFPEKLFF. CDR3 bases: TGTGCCAGCTCCCCTGGACAGGGGAGAGCCTTCCCCGAAAAACTGTTTTTT.

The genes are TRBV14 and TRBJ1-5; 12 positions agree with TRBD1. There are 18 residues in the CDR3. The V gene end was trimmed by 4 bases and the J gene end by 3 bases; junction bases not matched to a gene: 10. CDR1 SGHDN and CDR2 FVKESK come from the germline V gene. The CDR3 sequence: CASSPPRDRGLNNQPQHF. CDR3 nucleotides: TGTGCCAGCAGCCCCCCCCGGGACAGGGGGCTGAACAATCAGCCCCAGCATTTT.

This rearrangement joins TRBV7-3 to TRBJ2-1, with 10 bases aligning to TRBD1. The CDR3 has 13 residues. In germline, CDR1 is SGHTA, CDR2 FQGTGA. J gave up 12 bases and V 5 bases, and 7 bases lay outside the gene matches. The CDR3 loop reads CASSIGQGGWQFF. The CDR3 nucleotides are TGTGCCAGCAGCATCGGACAGGGGGGTTGGCAGTTCTTC.

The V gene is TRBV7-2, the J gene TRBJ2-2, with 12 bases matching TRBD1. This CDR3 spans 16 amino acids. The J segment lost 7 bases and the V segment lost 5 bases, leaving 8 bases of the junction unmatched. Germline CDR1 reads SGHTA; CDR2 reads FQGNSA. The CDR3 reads CASSPGTGGWNGELFF. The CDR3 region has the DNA TGTGCCAGCAGCCCCGGGACAGGGGGCTGGAACGGGGAGCTGTTTTTT.